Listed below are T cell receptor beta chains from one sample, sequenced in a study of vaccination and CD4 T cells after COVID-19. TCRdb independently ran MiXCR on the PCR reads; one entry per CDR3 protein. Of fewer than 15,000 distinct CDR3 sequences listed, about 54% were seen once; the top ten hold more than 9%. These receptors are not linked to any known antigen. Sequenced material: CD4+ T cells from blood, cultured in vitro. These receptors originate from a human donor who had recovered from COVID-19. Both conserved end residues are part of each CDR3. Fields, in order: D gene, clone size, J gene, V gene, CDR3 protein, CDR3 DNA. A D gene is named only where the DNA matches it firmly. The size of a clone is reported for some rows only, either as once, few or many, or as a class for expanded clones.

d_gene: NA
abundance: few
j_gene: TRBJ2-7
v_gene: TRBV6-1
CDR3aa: CASRDFSESYEQYF
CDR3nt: TGTGCCAGCCGGGACTTTAGCGAGTCCTACGAGCAGTACTTC

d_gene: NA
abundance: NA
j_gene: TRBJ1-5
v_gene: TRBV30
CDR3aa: CAWSTDSNQPQHF
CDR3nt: TGTGCCTGGAGTACCGATAGCAATCAGCCCCAGCATTTT

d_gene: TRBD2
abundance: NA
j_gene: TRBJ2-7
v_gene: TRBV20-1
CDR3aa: CSARTSVTYEQYF
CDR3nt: TGCAGTGCTAGGACTAGCGTAACCTACGAGCAGTACTTC

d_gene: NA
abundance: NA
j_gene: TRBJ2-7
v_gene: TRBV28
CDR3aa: CASSPLNGIPYEQYF
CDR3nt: TGTGCCAGCAGTCCACTAAATGGTATTCCCTACGAGCAGTACTTC

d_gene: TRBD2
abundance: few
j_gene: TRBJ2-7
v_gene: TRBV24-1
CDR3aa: CATSPRTSGTYEQYF
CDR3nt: TGTGCCACCAGTCCAAGGACTAGCGGTACCTACGAGCAGTACTTC

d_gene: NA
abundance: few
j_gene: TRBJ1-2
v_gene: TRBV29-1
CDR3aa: CSVEFVSRQGYGYTF
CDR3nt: TGCAGCGTTGAGTTTGTTTCGAGGCAGGGATATGGCTACACCTTC

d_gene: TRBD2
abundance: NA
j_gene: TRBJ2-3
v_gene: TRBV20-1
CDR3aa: CSARVQRGGGTDTQYF
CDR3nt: TGCAGTGCTAGAGTACAACGCGGGGGGGGTACAGATACGCAGTATTTT

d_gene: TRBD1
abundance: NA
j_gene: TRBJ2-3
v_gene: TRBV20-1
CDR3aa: CSADEGADTQYF
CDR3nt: TGCAGTGCGGATGAGGGGGCGGATACGCAGTATTTT

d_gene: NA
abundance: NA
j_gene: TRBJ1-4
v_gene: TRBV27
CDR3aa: CASSLSQLNEKLFF
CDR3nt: TGTGCCAGCAGTCTAAGCCAGCTTAATGAAAAACTGTTTTTT

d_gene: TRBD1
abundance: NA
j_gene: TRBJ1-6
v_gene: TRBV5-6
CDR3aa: CASSSLTGFNSPLHF
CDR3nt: TGTGCCAGCAGCTCTCTGACAGGGTTCAATTCACCCCTCCACTTT

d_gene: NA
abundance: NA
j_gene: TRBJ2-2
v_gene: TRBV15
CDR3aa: CATSRDRTGELFF
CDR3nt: TGTGCCACCAGCAGAGATCGTACCGGGGAGCTGTTTTTT

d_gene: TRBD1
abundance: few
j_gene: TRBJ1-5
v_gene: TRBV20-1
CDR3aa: CSAGTGSNQPQHF
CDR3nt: TGCAGTGCTGGGACAGGGAGCAATCAGCCCCAGCATTTT

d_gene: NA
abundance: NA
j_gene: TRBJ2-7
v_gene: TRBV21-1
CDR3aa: CASKVAFIYEQYF
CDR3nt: TGTGCCAGCAAGGTGGCGTTTATCTACGAGCAGTACTTC

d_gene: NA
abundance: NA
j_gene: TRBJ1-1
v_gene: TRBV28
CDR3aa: CASSPNRDGTEAFF
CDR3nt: TGTGCCAGCAGTCCCAACAGGGATGGCACTGAAGCTTTCTTT